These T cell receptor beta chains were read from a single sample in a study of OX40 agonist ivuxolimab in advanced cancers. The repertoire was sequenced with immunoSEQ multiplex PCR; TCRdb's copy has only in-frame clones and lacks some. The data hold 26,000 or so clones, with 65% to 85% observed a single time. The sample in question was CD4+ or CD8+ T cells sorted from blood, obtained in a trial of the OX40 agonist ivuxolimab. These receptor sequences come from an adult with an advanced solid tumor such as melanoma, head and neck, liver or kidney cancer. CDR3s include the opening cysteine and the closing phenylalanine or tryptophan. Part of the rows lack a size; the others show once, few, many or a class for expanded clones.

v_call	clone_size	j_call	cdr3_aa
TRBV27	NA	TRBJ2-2	CASSSSSGELFF
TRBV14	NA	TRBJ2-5	CASSQWGGETQYF
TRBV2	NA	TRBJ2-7	CASSKTSGGRYEQYF
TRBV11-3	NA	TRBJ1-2	CASRYDTGTSGYTF
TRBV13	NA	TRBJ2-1	CASSLSQGPYNEQFF
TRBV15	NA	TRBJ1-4	CATSREGDWEKLFF
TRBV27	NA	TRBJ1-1	CASSYGTKNTEAFF
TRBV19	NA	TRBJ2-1	CASSIKGNPYNEQFF
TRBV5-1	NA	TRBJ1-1	CASSLAGNTEAFF
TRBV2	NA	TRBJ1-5	CARSTGFGNQPQHF
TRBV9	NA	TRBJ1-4	CASSVGGVANEKLFF
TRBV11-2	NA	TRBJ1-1	CASSLDHGGRGNTEAFF
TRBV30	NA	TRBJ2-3	CAWSVWSGPQNTQYF
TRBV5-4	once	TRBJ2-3	CASSPGVYSGSTDTQYF
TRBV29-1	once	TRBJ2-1	CSVERRGDGYEQFF
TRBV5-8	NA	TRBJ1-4	CASSLNAGTDNEKLFF
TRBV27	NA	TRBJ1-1	CASSSGQFTEAFF
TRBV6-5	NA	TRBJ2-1	CASAPQTGVGDEQFF
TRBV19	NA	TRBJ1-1	CASSLTGNTEAFF
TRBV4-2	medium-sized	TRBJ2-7	CASSQDGTSGGIYEQYF
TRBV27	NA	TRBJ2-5	CASSFQGWETQYF
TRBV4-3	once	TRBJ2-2	CASSQDGEGALVGELFF